This entry describes one TCR beta chain. This specimen comes from a study of blood T cell repertoires in COVID-19. Only in-frame clones appear in the TCRdb table, and some are missing; sequencing was by immunoSEQ multiplex PCR. The sample has 270,000 or so clones, approximately 82% seen once; the top ten hold roughly 3%. J lost 2 bases, V lost 4 bases, and 18 bases had no gene match. There are 19 residues in the CDR3. The V gene's germline CDR1 is LGHDT and CDR2 YNNKEL (reference sequence). The TCR comes from a woman younger than 35 with acute or convalescent COVID-19. Sequences were obtained from peripheral blood. The chain couples TRBV3-1 (or the pseudogene TRBV3-2) to TRBJ2-7; TRBD2 matches at 9 bases. CDR3 DNA: TGTGCCAGCAGCCCCTCCCGTGGTAGCGGGAGCGGTAGCACCTACGAGCAGTACTTC. The encoded protein is CASSPSRGSGSGSTYEQYF.